The rows below give T cell receptor beta chains drawn from one sample of a study of immune evolution from preneoplasia to lung adenocarcinoma. TCRdb's table, derived via immunoSEQ multiplex PCR, lists solely in-frame clones and lacks some. Of over 9,000 clones listed, about four fifths are singletons. The material sequenced was FFPE minimally invasive lung adenocarcinoma tissue. The receptors were gathered from a donor of 70 years or more with lung adenocarcinoma. Both conserved end residues are part of each CDR3. D genes are given only for firm matches. The size of a clone is reported for some rows only, either as once, few or many, or as a class for expanded clones.

DNA: TGTGCCAGAAGCTTGAATCGACTAGACTCCTACAATGAGCAGTTCTTC
CDR3: CARSLNRLDSYNEQFF
size: -
V: TRBV5-3
D: -
J: TRBJ2-1

DNA: TGTGCCAGTAATATAAACGGCAGGGAAGAGACCCAGTACTTC
CDR3: CASNINGREETQYF
size: -
V: TRBV19
D: -
J: TRBJ2-5

DNA: TGTGCCAGCAGCGAGACTAGCGGCCTAACGGAGCAGTACTTC
CDR3: CASSETSGLTEQYF
size: -
V: TRBV6-1
D: TRBD2
J: TRBJ2-7

DNA: TGTGCCAGTAGTACCCTCTTTCCGGGAGGTGAGCAGTTCTTC
CDR3: CASSTLFPGGEQFF
size: few
V: TRBV19
D: TRBD2
J: TRBJ2-1

DNA: TGTGCCAGTAGTCCCATGGCGGGGGTTTACAATGAGCAGTTCTTC
CDR3: CASSPMAGVYNEQFF
size: once
V: TRBV19
D: TRBD2
J: TRBJ2-1

DNA: TGTGCCAGTACCTCCCGAGCTAGCGCCTACGAGCAGTACTTC
CDR3: CASTSRASAYEQYF
size: -
V: TRBV19
D: -
J: TRBJ2-7

DNA: TGCGCCAGCAGCTTGGAACGGGGGGTTGCGGGAGCTTCAGAGACCCAGTACTTC
CDR3: CASSLERGVAGASETQYF
size: -
V: TRBV5-1
D: TRBD2
J: TRBJ2-5

DNA: TGTGCCAGCAGCGTAGCCCCTCTCAGCGGGAGCAACGAGCAGTACTTC
CDR3: CASSVAPLSGSNEQYF
size: -
V: TRBV9
D: TRBD2
J: TRBJ2-7

DNA: TGCGCCAGCCGGGACAGGGTGACTTCTGAAGCTTTCTTT
CDR3: CASRDRVTSEAFF
size: once
V: TRBV5-1
D: TRBD1
J: TRBJ1-1

DNA: TGTGCCAGCACCGTAGGAAGATACAATGAGCAGTTCTTC
CDR3: CASTVGRYNEQFF
size: -
V: TRBV6-1
D: -
J: TRBJ2-1

DNA: TGTGCCAGCAGCCTGAGTGTGGGGGTAAGGCCCACTGAAGCTTTCTTT
CDR3: CASSLSVGVRPTEAFF
size: -
V: TRBV7-6
D: -
J: TRBJ1-1

DNA: TGCAGCGTTGCTGGGAGTTCGACTAATGAAAAACTGTTTTTT
CDR3: CSVAGSSTNEKLFF
size: -
V: TRBV29-1
D: -
J: TRBJ1-4

DNA: TGTGCCTGGGCTATAGGGGGCTCAAACATTCAGTACTTC
CDR3: CAWAIGGSNIQYF
size: -
V: TRBV30
D: TRBD1
J: TRBJ2-4

DNA: TGCGCCACCGTGGACAGGGTGGGCGGCGAGCAGTACTTC
CDR3: CATVDRVGGEQYF
size: -
V: TRBV10-2
D: TRBD1
J: TRBJ2-7

DNA: TGTGCCAGCAGCTTAGGGGGGGCCGGGAACACTGAAGCTTTCTTT
CDR3: CASSLGGAGNTEAFF
size: -
V: TRBV7-9
D: -
J: TRBJ1-1

DNA: TGTGCCAGCAGCCGAGGACAGGGTGATTACAATGAGCAGTTCTTC
CDR3: CASSRGQGDYNEQFF
size: few
V: TRBV7-6
D: TRBD1
J: TRBJ2-1

DNA: TGTGCCAGCAGCTTAGACAGGGCGAACACCGGGGAGCTGTTTTTT
CDR3: CASSLDRANTGELFF
size: -
V: TRBV7-6
D: -
J: TRBJ2-2

DNA: TGTGCCAGCACCCAGGGGCGGCCGGGCAATGAGCAGTTCTTC
CDR3: CASTQGRPGNEQFF
size: -
V: TRBV28
D: -
J: TRBJ2-1

DNA: TGTGCCAGTAGTCGTCGCCAGGGGGCAACTGAAGCTTTCTTT
CDR3: CASSRRQGATEAFF
size: -
V: TRBV19
D: TRBD1
J: TRBJ1-1

DNA: TGTGCCAGCAGCTTAGGGCAGACCACCGGGGAGCTGTTTTTT
CDR3: CASSLGQTTGELFF
size: once
V: TRBV11-2
D: -
J: TRBJ2-2

DNA: TGTGCCAGCAGCTTTGGACTTATTAGCGGGAGTGGGGCCTACGAGCAGTACTTC
CDR3: CASSFGLISGSGAYEQYF
size: -
V: TRBV7-2
D: TRBD2
J: TRBJ2-7

DNA: TGTGCCAGCAGCTCGGGGCCCACGGGCAGGGGGCGATACAATGAGCAGTTCTTC
CDR3: CASSSGPTGRGRYNEQFF
size: -
V: TRBV11-2
D: TRBD1
J: TRBJ2-1

DNA: TGTGCCAGCAGCTCTCGGGGAGGGTTTGAAGAGACCCAGTACTTC
CDR3: CASSSRGGFEETQYF
size: -
V: TRBV6-5
D: TRBD2
J: TRBJ2-5

DNA: TGTGCCAGCAGCCGAGGTGCGGGAGAGACCCAGTACTTC
CDR3: CASSRGAGETQYF
size: -
V: TRBV7-8
D: -
J: TRBJ2-5

DNA: TGCAGCGTCGGACAGGGAGGGGATACGCAGTATTTT
CDR3: CSVGQGGDTQYF
size: -
V: TRBV29-1
D: -
J: TRBJ2-3

DNA: TGTGCCTGGAATAGGGCGAGCTTAACCACAGAGACCCAGTACTTC
CDR3: CAWNRASLTTETQYF
size: -
V: TRBV30
D: -
J: TRBJ2-5

DNA: TGTGCCAGCAGCCAATCCGTAGGGAGAGGGGAGACCCAGTACTTC
CDR3: CASSQSVGRGETQYF
size: -
V: TRBV14
D: -
J: TRBJ2-5

DNA: TGTGCCAGCAGTATGACAGGGGGCAGGCAGCCCCAGCATTTT
CDR3: CASSMTGGRQPQHF
size: -
V: TRBV6-1
D: TRBD1
J: TRBJ1-5

DNA: TGTGCCAGCAGTCGGGACAGGGAGGTTCAGCCCCAGCATTTT
CDR3: CASSRDREVQPQHF
size: -
V: TRBV5-5
D: TRBD1
J: TRBJ1-5

DNA: TGTGCCAGCAGCTTAGATGCAGGGGGTTACGAGCAGTACTTC
CDR3: CASSLDAGGYEQYF
size: -
V: TRBV11-2
D: TRBD1
J: TRBJ2-7

DNA: TGCGCCAGCAGCTTGTGGCGGAACACTGAAGCTTTCTTT
CDR3: CASSLWRNTEAFF
size: -
V: TRBV5-1
D: -
J: TRBJ1-1